This T cell receptor (beta chain) was documented in a study of T-cell memory formation after mild COVID-19. In regard to this clonotype: Antigen: not known.

CDR3 length: 16 residues. V shed 6 bases and J shed 2 bases, with 17 bases lying between them. Looked up from germline, CDR1 is ENHRY and CDR2 is SYGVKD. Findings and caveats of the study: Those CD4+ clones that contracted were mainly in CM and EM (CD8+ ones in EMRA). What remained unconfirmed was the SARS-CoV-2 specificity of second-wave clones peaking on day 37.

With constant-segment primers, 5'RACE yielded cDNA libraries of TCR alpha and TCR beta that carried sample barcodes and UMIs. Using its own MiXCR run on the 5' RACE reads, TCRdb lists one record per CDR3 protein. The sample has a few hundred thousand distinct CDR3 sequences, approximately 7.6% seen once; the top ten hold roughly 22%. This chain connects TRBV10-3 to TRBJ2-4, with D possibly called TRBD1 or TRBD2 (6 bases each). The sample comprised PBMCs or a T cell subset sorted from them (not recorded which). The clonotype originates from a man between 18 and 29 years old who had mild COVID-19 (a few samples of this study predate the infection). Cell type and time point are not known. The CDR3 is CAIRGGTGKTKNIQYF. The CDR3 nucleotides read TGTGCCATCAGGGGGGGAACAGGGAAAACCAAAAACATTCAGTACTTC.